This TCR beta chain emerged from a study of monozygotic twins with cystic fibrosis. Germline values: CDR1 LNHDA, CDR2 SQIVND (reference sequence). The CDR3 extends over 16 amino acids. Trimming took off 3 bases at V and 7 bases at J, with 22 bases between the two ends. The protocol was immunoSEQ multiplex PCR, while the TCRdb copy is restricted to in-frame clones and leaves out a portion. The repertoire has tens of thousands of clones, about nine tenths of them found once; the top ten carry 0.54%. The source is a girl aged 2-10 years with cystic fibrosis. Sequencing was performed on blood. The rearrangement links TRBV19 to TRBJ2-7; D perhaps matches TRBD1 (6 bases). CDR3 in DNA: TGTGCCAGTAGTATTCTCCGGACAGCACACCAAGCAGAGCAGTACTTC. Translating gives CASSILRTAHQAEQYF.